Listed here are 27 T cell receptor beta chains from one sample, sequenced in a study of blood T cell repertoires in COVID-19. The table came from immunoSEQ multiplex PCR; TCRdb's copy has only in-frame clones and leaves some out. Here the sample spans 150,000 to 200,000 clones, over 75% being singletons. Input material: PBMCs or T cells enriched from blood (not recorded which). These receptors came from a man in his forties or fifties who had recovered from COVID-19.

The chain joins TRBV6-1 to TRBJ1-5; unclear D gene. In germline, CDR1 is MNHNS, CDR2 SASEGT. The CDR3 is 14 residues long. The germline V and J ends were trimmed by 1 base and 6 bases, with 10 bases remaining between them. The CDR3 loop is CASSEGASIQPQHF. CDR3 in DNA: TGTGCCAGCAGTGAAGGAGCCTCCATTCAGCCCCAGCATTTT.

The CDR3 bases are TGCGCCAGCAGCCAAAGGGACTTTTATAACTATGGCTACACCTTC. Translation: CASSQRDFYNYGYTF. The V call is TRBV4-1, the J call TRBJ1-2; perhaps TRBD1 as D (5 bases). Trimming cost V 2 bases and J 1 base, with 11 bases left between them. CDR3 size: 15 residues. Germline V gene data show CDR1 as MGHRA and CDR2 as YSYEKL.

The chain joins TRBV5-1 to TRBJ1-1; D perhaps matches TRBD1 (5 bases). Trimming pared 3 bases from V and 1 base from J, leaving 16 bases between. The germline gives CDR1 SGHRS, CDR2 YFSETQ. This CDR3 is 16 amino acids long. CDR3 DNA: TGCGCCAGCAGCTCAAGAACTGACAGACCGAACACTGAAGCTTTCTTT. This gives the protein CASSSRTDRPNTEAFF. The complete variable domain, with remaining parts taken from reference TRBV5-1 and TRBJ1-1, reads KAGVTQTPRYLIKTRGQQVTLSCSPISGHRSVSWYQQTPGQGLQFLFEYFSETQRNKGNFPGRFSGRQFSNSRSEMNVSTLELGDSALYLCASSSRTDRPNTEAFFGQGTRLTVV.

The chain is built from TRBV19 and TRBJ1-2; 8 bases map to TRBD1. Germline-derived CDR1 and CDR2 are LNHDA and SQIVND (reference sequence). Unmatched junction bases numbered 7, after V lost 6 bases and J lost 4 bases. The CDR3 is 14 amino acids. The CDR3 nucleotides read TGTGCCAGTAGCCCAGACCAGGGGGCCTATGGCTACACCTTC. Translating it yields CASSPDQGAYGYTF.

V usage is TRBV25-1 and J usage is TRBJ2-1, with D possibly TRBD1 on 6 matching bases. V lost 6 bases to trimming and J lost 2 bases, with 17 bases between them. The CDR3 is made up of 16 amino acids. Germline lookup yields CDR1 MGHDK and CDR2 SYGVNS. The DNA of the CDR3 is TGTGCCAGCAGCCACACAGACAGGCTAGCCTACAATGAGCAGTTCTTC. This translates into CASSHTDRLAYNEQFF.

This rearrangement joins TRBV7-9 to TRBJ2-1; weak D call: TRBD2 (6 bases). This CDR3 contains 15 residues. Between the trimmed V and J ends, which lost 5 bases and 6 bases, there was a span of 17 bases. In germline, CDR1 is SEHNR, CDR2 FQNEAQ (reference sequence). The CDR3 DNA reads TGTGCCAGCAGCCCGGCAGGGCGGGGTGGCAATGAGCAGTTCTTC. It codes for CASSPAGRGGNEQFF.

The V and J genes are TRBV11-2 and TRBJ2-1; TRBD2 agrees at 9 bases. Losses at the gene ends were 3 bases for V and 3 bases for J; bases not matched to a gene: 9. The CDR3 totals 17 residues. CDR1 is SGHAT, CDR2 FQNNGV, per germline. The CDR3 coding sequence is TGTGCCAGCAGCTTTAGACATAGCGGGAGCCGCTACAATGAGCAGTTCTTC. This gives the protein CASSFRHSGSRYNEQFF.

The rearrangement links TRBV6-6 to TRBJ1-1, with 7 bases that match TRBD1. The germline V gene has CDR1 MNHNY and CDR2 SVGAGI (reference sequence). The trim removed 7 bases at V and 1 base at J, leaving 9 bases unmatched. The CDR3 extends over 15 amino acids. CDR3 DNA: TGTGCCAGCACGGGACAGCCTGGTACGAACACTGAAGCTTTCTTT. Encoded protein: CASTGQPGTNTEAFF.

The V gene is TRBV5-1, the J gene TRBJ2-1; D possibly corresponds to TRBD1 (5 bases). Germline CDR1 reads SGHRS; CDR2 reads YFSETQ. This CDR3 region has 14 residues. V was pared by 0 bases and J by 3 bases, with 7 bases between. The CDR3 is CASSLGQGYNEQFF. The CDR3 DNA reads as TGCGCCAGCAGCTTGGGGCAGGGCTACAATGAGCAGTTCTTC.

The chain uses TRBV29-1 and TRBJ2-7; 7 nucleotides line up with TRBD1. Germline CDR1 reads SQVTM; CDR2 reads ANQGSEA. This CDR3 has 14 residues. V shed 4 bases, J shed 3 bases, and the junction held 9 bases outside the gene matches. In nucleotides, the CDR3 is TGCAGCGTTGTGTATACAGGGGCCTACTACGAGCAGTACTTC. Amino acids: CSVVYTGAYYEQYF.

The genes are TRBV28 and TRBJ2-5; 8 bases align to TRBD1. V shed 7 bases, J shed 4 bases, and the junction held 8 bases outside the gene matches. Per germline, CDR1 MDHEN and CDR2 SYDVKM. The CDR3 contains 14 residues. The CDR3 DNA follows: TGTGCCAGCAATAGAGACAGGGGTCCAGAGACCCAGTACTTC. It encodes CASNRDRGPETQYF.

The chain couples TRBV2 to TRBJ2-7; 9 bases align to TRBD2. V dropped 8 bases and J dropped 4; count of bases not matched to a gene: 3. In germline, CDR1 is SNHLY, CDR2 FYNNEI. The CDR3 sequence is 12 residues long. The CDR3 protein is CASRLAGYEQYF. CDR3 coding DNA: TGTGCCAGCCGTCTAGCGGGGTACGAGCAGTACTTC.

J is TRBJ2-2 and V is TRBV15; 8 nucleotides line up with TRBD1. Germline CDR1 is LNHNV and CDR2 is YYDKDF (reference sequence). V gave up 1 base and J gave up 10 bases; unmatched junction bases: 8. CDR3 size: 15 residues. As DNA, the CDR3 is TGTGCCACCAGCAGAGGACACCAGGGGGCTCTGGAGCTGTTTTTT. It codes for CATSRGHQGALELFF.

The V and J genes are TRBV28 and TRBJ2-2; D unclear. V lost 6 bases and J 4 bases, leaving 15 bases between the germline ends. Germline lookup yields CDR1 MDHEN and CDR2 SYDVKM. The CDR3 has 15 residues. CDR3 nucleotides: TGTGCCAGCAGGACCTTCGAGCGAAGCACCGGGGAGCTGTTTTTT. Translated, it gives CASRTFERSTGELFF.

The chain links TRBV11-2 to TRBJ1-1; 7 positions agree with TRBD1. The CDR3 covers 13 residues. With V trimmed by 6 bases and J by 10 bases, 11 bases remained unmatched. CDR1 and CDR2 from the germline V gene are SGHAT and FQNNGV. This CDR3 reads CASRRAHQGGAFF. In DNA form, the CDR3 reads TGTGCCAGCAGGAGGGCACACCAGGGGGGAGCTTTCTTT.

The rearrangement links TRBV18 to TRBJ2-5; TRBD1 matches 8 bases. The CDR3 is 15 residues long. Germline loops: CDR1 KGHSH, CDR2 LQKENI. The trim removed 6 bases at V and 2 bases at J, leaving 8 bases unmatched. The CDR3 spells CASSWTTGVQETQYF. In DNA form, the CDR3 reads TGTGCCAGCTCGTGGACGACAGGGGTACAAGAGACCCAGTACTTC. The complete variable domain, with remaining parts taken from reference TRBV18 and TRBJ2-5, reads NAGVMQNPRHLVRRRGQEARLRCSPMKGHSHVYWYRQLPEEGLKFMVYLQKENIIDESGMPKERFSAEFPKEGPSILRIQQVVRGDSAAYFCASSWTTGVQETQYFGPGTRLLVL.

The chain is built from TRBV18 and TRBJ1-3; 7 bases line up with TRBD1. Germline V gene sequence: CDR1 KGHSH, CDR2 LQKENI. Germline trimming cut 4 bases from V and 0 bases from J; bases unmatched to any gene: 18. CDR3 length: 20 amino acids. CDR3 DNA sequence: TGTGCCAGCTCACTCCTAATACTCCGGGACAGCAAAAACTCTGGAAACACCATATATTTT. Its translation: CASSLLILRDSKNSGNTIYF.

V and J are TRBV5-1 and TRBJ2-5; 7 bases fit TRBD2. The V gene's germline CDR1 is SGHRS and CDR2 YFSETQ. After removal of 0 bases from V and 3 bases from J, the junction contained 2 bases not matched to a gene. The CDR3 runs 14 residues. The CDR3 spells CASSLGSGEETQYF. The CDR3, as DNA: TGCGCCAGCAGCTTGGGGAGCGGGGAAGAGACCCAGTACTTC.

The gene calls are TRBV25-1 and TRBJ1-2, with TRBD1 matching 10 bases. The V gene end was trimmed by 3 bases and the J gene end by 2 bases; junction bases not matched to a gene: 9. This CDR3 has 17 amino acids. The germline CDR1 and CDR2 sequences are MGHDK and SYGVNS. The CDR3 region has the DNA TGTGCCAGCAGTGACGGGACAGGGGCCACCCTCAACTATGGCTACACCTTC. This gives the protein CASSDGTGATLNYGYTF.

This clone was observed once. V is TRBV10-3 and J is TRBJ1-1; D is unclear. CDR3 length equals 13 residues. V was trimmed by 0 bases and J by 3 bases, leaving 5 bases between them. Germline V gene sequence: CDR1 ENHRY, CDR2 SYGVKD. CDR3 DNA: TGTGCCATCAGTGAGTCTGCAGACACTGAAGCTTTCTTT. This sequence encodes CAISESADTEAFF.

This chain uses TRBV10-3 with TRBJ2-2, with D tentatively TRBD2 (6 bases). The CDR3 length is 16 residues. The germline gives CDR1 ENHRY, CDR2 SYGVKD. V dropped 5 bases and J dropped 1 base, with 14 bases sitting between them. DNA of the CDR3: TGTGCCATCAGTCTTACCGGGACTTTGAACACCGGGGAGCTGTTTTTT. This codes for CAISLTGTLNTGELFF.

The rearrangement joins TRBV28 to TRBJ1-2; 12 bases agree with TRBD1. The trim removed 7 bases at V and 6 bases at J, leaving 9 bases unmatched. The germline V gene encodes CDR1 MDHEN and CDR2 SYDVKM. This CDR3 spans 15 amino acids. CDR3: CASKLGGQGADGYTF. DNA for the CDR3: TGTGCCAGCAAACTGGGGGGACAGGGGGCTGATGGCTACACCTTC.

In DNA, the CDR3 is TGCGCCAGTGAAGTAATAGCGGGAGTCTCCAATGAGCAGTTCTTC. Its translation: CASEVIAGVSNEQFF. This sequence joins TRBV5-1 and TRBJ2-1; 9 bases are shared with TRBD2. V lost 8 bases and J lost 6; bases outside the gene matches: 12. Germline V gene data show CDR1 as SGHRS and CDR2 as YFSETQ. This CDR3 has 15 amino acids.

The chain couples TRBV7-2 to TRBJ2-3, with 10 bases fitting TRBD2. Germline V gene sequence: CDR1 SGHTA, CDR2 FQGNSA. CDR3 length: 15 residues. V was pared by 5 bases and J by 6 bases, with 8 bases of the junction left unmatched. The CDR3 DNA reads TGTGCCAGCAGCGTGGCTAGCGGGAGTATGGATACGCAGTATTTT. This translates into CASSVASGSMDTQYF.

V usage is TRBV5-4 and J usage is TRBJ1-4; no definite D call. Looked up from germline, CDR1 is SGHNT and CDR2 is YYREEE (reference sequence). The CDR3 totals 14 residues. Trimming left V 1 base short and J 6 bases short, with 10 bases between. CDR3 sequence reads: CASSLSYRDEKLFF. In nucleotides, the CDR3 is TGTGCCAGCAGCTTGTCGTACAGAGATGAAAAACTGTTTTTT. Drawing the rest from reference TRBV5-4 and TRBJ1-4, the complete variable domain is ETGVTQSPTHLIKTRGQQVTLRCSSQSGHNTVSWYQQALGQGPQFIFQYYREEENGRGNFPPRFSGLQFPNYSSELNVNALELDDSALYLCASSLSYRDEKLFFGSGTQLSVL.

V gene TRBV28 combines with J gene TRBJ1-2; 8 nucleotides agree with TRBD1. With V trimmed by 6 bases and J by 4 bases, 7 bases remained unmatched. This CDR3 contains 14 residues. The germline CDR1 and CDR2 sequences are MDHEN and SYDVKM. CDR3 amino acids: CASRTGQGLYGYTF. The CDR3 DNA is TGTGCCAGCAGAACCGGACAGGGCCTCTATGGCTACACCTTC.

The chain employs TRBV28 and TRBJ1-4, with 12 bases lining up with TRBD1. Germline V gene data show CDR1 as MDHEN and CDR2 as SYDVKM. The ends lost 6 bases at V and 2 bases at J; junction bases unmatched: 16. The CDR3 runs to 20 residues. The CDR3 region has the DNA TGTGCCAGCAGGTCAAGACCGGGACAGGGGGCACGGTTGACTAATGAAAAACTGTTTTTT. This encodes CASRSRPGQGARLTNEKLFF.